The TCR beta chain under discussion was sequenced for a study of CD8 T cells in Susac syndrome. CDR3 size: 15 residues. CDR1 and CDR2 (germline): LGHNA, YNFKEQ. V gave up 0 bases and J gave up 0 bases; unmatched junction bases: 2. After extraction with the RNeasy kit, roughly 0.45 to 1 ug of the RNA was reverse transcribed using random hexamers. TCRdb ran MiXCR on the immunoSEQ multiplex PCR reads and lists one entry per CDR3 protein. The top ten clones hold 0.075% to 0.095% of a sample with a few hundred thousand distinct CDR3 sequences, about 95% of them seen once. TCR beta was sequenced from blood CD8+ and CD4+ T cells. The multiple sclerosis controls were treatment-naive patients with relapsing-remitting disease that was stable or active. Isolation of CD8+ and CD4+ T cells was performed negatively, whereas enrichment of TEMRA cells was done by FACS.

This clonotype was sampled from a human donor with multiple sclerosis. The chain uses TRBV4-2 and TRBJ2-7; 7 bases are shared with TRBD2. Sequenced sample: CD4+ T cells from PBMCs. This CDR3 reads CASSQDRTSSYEQYF. For the CDR3, the DNA is TGTGCCAGCAGCCAAGATCGGACTAGCTCCTACGAGCAGTACTTC.